This T cell receptor beta chain originates from a study of OX40 agonist ivuxolimab in advanced cancers. Study outcomes and limitations: The average count of expanded clones was higher among CD8+ T cells than among CD4+. The antigens recognized by the expanded peripheral T cells, that is their antigen specificity, were not determined.

With respect to this clone: Its antigen is unidentified.

Germline loops: CDR1 MGHRA, CDR2 YSYEKL. CDR3 size: 17 residues. V dropped 0 bases and J dropped 10; count of bases not matched to a gene: 6. Method: immunoSEQ multiplex PCR; TCRdb's copy keeps in-frame clones and lacks some. Of 70,000 or so clones in the sample, around 80% were seen once. The chain joins TRBV4-1 to TRBJ2-1; 16 bases are shared with TRBD2. Sequenced here: CD4+ or CD8+ T cells sorted from blood, sampled in a trial of the OX40 agonist ivuxolimab. This sequence was found in an adult with an advanced solid tumor such as melanoma, head and neck, liver or kidney cancer. The CDR3 is CASSQDYGTSGGAEQFF. For the CDR3, the DNA is TGCGCCAGCAGCCAAGATTACGGGACTAGCGGGGGGGCCGAGCAGTTCTTC.